This record concerns one TCR beta chain sequence. Its antigen is still unknown. Given a much more abundant clone one base away, this may be a read error. This entry belongs to a study of CD8+CD57+ T cells in acquired aplastic anemia. Study details: DNA per sorted CD4+ or CD8+ sample ranged 0.2 to 27.4 ug, averaging 3.2 ug. The study, taken as a whole, reports: Comparison of patients with controls identified around 28 shared CD8+ CDR3 sequences.

Genomic DNA provided the template from which TCR beta VDJ and CDR3 profiles were obtained. TCRdb passed the reads through MiXCR, listing each CDR3 protein once. The sample yields about 200,000 distinct CDR3 sequences, roughly 50% seen once. CDR3 size: 16 residues. Germline V gene lookup returns CDR1 SGHAT and CDR2 FQNNGV. Patients chosen for sequencing had shown CD8+CD57+ cell expansion by flow cytometry. There were no patients without severe acquired aplastic anemia. This TCR came from a human donor with aplastic anemia. The chain couples TRBV11-2 to TRBJ2-4; D is ambiguous. The sample was sorted CD4+, CD8+, or CD8+CD57+ T cells (not recorded which) from PBMCs. The CDR3 sequence is CTSSPGPSLAKNIQYF. The CDR3 DNA follows: TGTACCAGCAGCCCTGGACCCTCACTGGCCAAAAACATTCAGTACTTC.